A single sample is the source of the 29 T cell receptor beta chains below, sequenced in a study of cytomegalovirus exposure and HLA in healthy donors. Sequencing was performed with immunoSEQ multiplex PCR; in TCRdb, only in-frame clones are kept and a portion is missing. The repertoire includes around 200,000 clones, approximately 84% of them detected once, and approximately 2.9% sits in the top ten. Sequences were obtained from PBMCs. Receptors originate from a woman under 30 in good health and CMV-seropositive.

The chain combines TRBV6-1 with TRBJ1-3; 7 nucleotides align to TRBD1. The CDR3 consists of 15 residues. CDR1 MNHNS and CDR2 SASEGT come from the germline V gene. The ends lost 5 bases at V and 2 bases at J; junction bases unmatched: 6. The CDR3 bases are TGTGCCAGCAGTCGGACAGGCTCGCCTGGAAACACCATATATTTT. Its translation: CASSRTGSPGNTIYF.

The CDR3 reads CASSIIGSAPGEQFF. The CDR3 DNA follows: TGTGCCAGCAGTATCATTGGTTCAGCCCCGGGGGAGCAGTTCTTC. The chain is built from TRBV2 and TRBJ2-1, with TRBD2 as a possible D gene (5 bases). CDR1 and CDR2 (germline): SNHLY, FYNNEI. The V end lost 5 bases, the J end lost 10 bases, and 21 bases lay between the germline ends. This CDR3 has 15 amino acids.

This rearrangement joins TRBV28 to TRBJ1-1; D is possibly TRBD1 (5 bases). Germline assignment: CDR1 MDHEN and CDR2 SYDVKM. The length of the CDR3 is 15 residues. With 3 bases removed from V and 9 bases from J, the gap between germline ends came to 20 bases. In DNA form, the CDR3 reads TGTGCCAGCAGTTTTAGGGGATCGAGGATTCCTCAAGCTTTCTTT. This encodes CASSFRGSRIPQAFF.

The chain is built from TRBV9 and TRBJ2-7; TRBD1 might be the D (5 bases). This CDR3 region has 14 residues. The V gene lost 0 bases and the J gene lost 3 bases, with 10 bases spanning the gap. CDR1 and CDR2 (germline): SGDLS, YYNGEE. CDR3 in DNA: TGTGCCAGCAGCGTAGGATCCAGGGACTACGAGCAGTACTTC. This sequence encodes CASSVGSRDYEQYF. The full variable domain, in which reference TRBV9 and TRBJ2-7 provide the parts outside the CDR3, is DSGVTQTPKHLITATGQRVTLRCSPRSGDLSVYWYQQSLDQGLQFLIQYYNGEERAKGNILERFSAQQFPDLHSELNLSSLELGDSALYFCASSVGSRDYEQYFGPGTRLTVT.

The rearrangement uses TRBV6-1 and TRBJ2-1; 14 bases are shared with TRBD2. This CDR3 region has 15 residues. Germline V gene sequence: CDR1 MNHNS, CDR2 SASEGT. The V segment lost 8 bases and the J segment 10 bases; nucleotides outside the gene matches: 10. The CDR3 region has the DNA TGTGCCAGCTGGACTAGCGGGGGGCAAATTCGGGAGCAGTTCTTC. Its translation is CASWTSGGQIREQFF.

This clone was detected only once. V is TRBV28 and J is TRBJ1-2; D is uncertain. This CDR3 comprises 14 residues. The germline CDR1 and CDR2 sequences are MDHEN and SYDVKM. Trimming took 6 bases from V and 6 from J, leaving 17 bases between them. CDR3 sequence (DNA): TGTGCCAGCAGCCTCAGACCCCGGCGGAATGGCTACACCTTC. Translated, it gives CASSLRPRRNGYTF.

The chain combines TRBV6-1 with TRBJ1-5; D is undetermined. Looked up from germline, CDR1 is MNHNS and CDR2 is SASEGT. The V and J ends lost 7 bases and 1 base respectively, with 8 bases between them. This CDR3 is 13 amino acids long. The CDR3: CASTTGSNQPQHF. CDR3 DNA: TGTGCCAGCACTACGGGGAGCAATCAGCCCCAGCATTTT.

The J gene is TRBJ2-3, the V gene TRBV5-1; D gene ambiguous. Germline-derived CDR1 and CDR2 are SGHRS and YFSETQ. The CDR3 has 12 residues. Trimming took 1 base from V and 3 from J, leaving 3 bases between them. In nucleotides, the CDR3 is TGCGCCAGCAGCTTGTATACAGATACGCAGTATTTT. This encodes CASSLYTDTQYF.

The DNA of the CDR3 is TGTGCCAGCAGCCCTCAAAGGGGAGGGGGCACAGATACGCAGTATTTT. Translation: CASSPQRGGGTDTQYF. V usage is TRBV11-2 and J usage is TRBJ2-3, with TRBD2 matching 7 bases. Germline V gene sequence: CDR1 SGHAT, CDR2 FQNNGV. This CDR3 spans 16 amino acids. The ends lost 5 bases at V and 1 base at J; junction bases unmatched: 9.

The rearrangement joins TRBV5-1 to TRBJ2-3, with unresolved D. Germline-derived CDR1 and CDR2 are SGHRS and YFSETQ. Between the trimmed V and J ends, which lost 6 bases and 3 bases, there was a span of 14 bases. This CDR3 has 14 amino acids. CDR3 nucleotide sequence: TGCGCCAGCATGGCTGGCGGATCAACAGATACGCAGTATTTT. Amino acids: CASMAGGSTDTQYF. The variable domain in full, completed from reference TRBV5-1 and TRBJ2-3, reads KAGVTQTPRYLIKTRGQQVTLSCSPISGHRSVSWYQQTPGQGLQFLFEYFSETQRNKGNFPGRFSGRQFSNSRSEMNVSTLELGDSALYLCASMAGGSTDTQYFGPGTRLTVL.

This sequence joins TRBV4-2 and TRBJ1-1, with TRBD1 as a possible D gene (5 bases). Per the germline V gene, CDR1 is LGHNA and CDR2 is YNFKEQ. V dropped 0 bases and J dropped 12 bases, with 17 bases sitting between them. CDR3 size: 14 residues. In DNA, the CDR3 is TGTGCCAGCAGCCAAGAGGTCTTGGGAGGGGAAACTTTCTTT. It codes for CASSQEVLGGETFF.

The chain joins TRBV6-5 to TRBJ2-3, with TRBD2 identical over 8 bases. V shed 6 bases, J shed 4 bases, and the junction held 6 bases outside the gene matches. This CDR3 has 14 residues. Germline CDR1 reads MNHEY; CDR2 reads SVGAGI. The CDR3 DNA reads as TGTGCCAGCAGCGGGGGGGGTTTCGCAGATACGCAGTATTTT. Translating gives CASSGGGFADTQYF.

The V call is TRBV9, the J call TRBJ2-5; D perhaps matches TRBD2 (5 bases). Germline V gene lookup returns CDR1 SGDLS and CDR2 YYNGEE. The CDR3 extends over 14 amino acids. The V and J ends lost 0 bases and 3 bases respectively, with 9 bases between them. CDR3 bases: TGTGCCAGCAGCGTAGATTCGGGGAAAGAGACCCAGTACTTC. As protein: CASSVDSGKETQYF.

The V gene is TRBV6-5, the J gene TRBJ1-1; no firm D call. This CDR3 region has 12 residues. Germline-derived CDR1 and CDR2 are MNHEY and SVGAGI. V lost 6 bases to trimming and J lost 0 bases, with 5 bases between them. The CDR3 DNA reads as TGTGCCAGCAGGCGGATGAACACTGAAGCTTTCTTT. This encodes CASRRMNTEAFF.

The chain is built from TRBV9 and TRBJ2-3; D is uncertain. The germline V and J ends were trimmed by 0 bases and 2 bases, with 7 bases remaining between them. Germline CDR1 and CDR2: SGDLS and YYNGEE. This CDR3 has 14 amino acids. The DNA of the CDR3 is TGTGCCAGCAGCGTAGATTTATACACAGATACGCAGTATTTT. Its translation is CASSVDLYTDTQYF.

V and J are TRBV20-1 and TRBJ2-1; TRBD2 matches 7 bases. J was trimmed by 9 bases and V by 2 bases; bases with no gene match: 1. Germline V gene sequence: CDR1 DFQATT, CDR2 SNEGSKA (reference sequence). This CDR3 is 11 amino acids long. The CDR3 is CSARLAAEQFF. CDR3 DNA sequence: TGCAGTGCTAGACTAGCGGCTGAGCAGTTCTTC.

This clone has a single count. Here the CDR3 reads CASSGQGAWRGYTF. The CDR3 bases are TGTGCCAGCAGCGGACAGGGGGCCTGGAGAGGCTACACCTTC. The gene calls are TRBV9 and TRBJ1-2, with TRBD1 matching 10 bases. This CDR3 contains 14 residues. The V and J ends lost 3 bases and 8 bases, in that order; junction bases with no gene match: 7. Germline V gene data show CDR1 as SGDLS and CDR2 as YYNGEE.

The rearrangement uses TRBV4-1 and TRBJ2-7; the D gene is possibly TRBD2 (5 bases). The germline gives CDR1 MGHRA, CDR2 YSYEKL. V lost 0 bases, J lost 0 bases, and 9 bases lay in between. The CDR3 totals 15 residues. DNA of the CDR3: TGCGCCAGCAGCCAAGAACGGAGGAGCTCCTACGAGCAGTACTTC. Translated: CASSQERRSSYEQYF.

The chain uses TRBV6-5 and TRBJ1-1; D possibly corresponds to TRBD1 (5 bases). CDR1 and CDR2 (germline): MNHEY, SVGAGI. The V end was cut by 2 bases, the J end by 7 bases, with 11 bases between. The length of the CDR3 is 13 residues. The CDR3 nucleotides are TGTGCCAGCAGTTACGTCAGGGCGGTTGAAGCTTTCTTT. Translation gives CASSYVRAVEAFF.

The chain is built from TRBV27 and TRBJ2-7; D is perhaps TRBD1 (5 bases). The germline V gene encodes CDR1 MNHEY and CDR2 SMNVEV (reference sequence). V dropped 4 bases and J dropped 7 bases, with 14 bases sitting between them. CDR3 length equals 13 residues. The CDR3, as DNA: TGTGCCAGCAGTTCGGACACTCCGGAGGAGCAGTACTTC. Residues: CASSSDTPEEQYF.

The chain recombines TRBV27 with TRBJ1-5, with D uncertain. V lost 5 bases and J lost 5, with 4 bases in between. The CDR3 loop spans 11 amino acids. The germline V gene encodes CDR1 MNHEY and CDR2 SMNVEV (reference sequence). The CDR3 spells CASSRDQPQHF. The CDR3, as DNA: TGTGCCAGCAGTCGGGATCAGCCCCAGCATTTT.

V gene TRBV6-6 combines with J gene TRBJ2-5, with 9 positions matching TRBD2. V was pared by 5 bases and J by 4 bases, with 8 bases of the junction left unmatched. This CDR3 contains 15 residues. From germline, CDR1 is MNHNY and CDR2 SVGAGI (reference sequence). The CDR3 DNA reads as TGTGCCAGCAGTCCGACGGGACTAGCCCGAGAGACCCAGTACTTC. Its translation is CASSPTGLARETQYF.

The chain employs TRBV9 and TRBJ1-6, with D possibly being TRBD1 (5 bases). Germline V lookup: CDR1 SGDLS, CDR2 YYNGEE. This CDR3 has 15 amino acids. The V gene lost 4 bases and the J gene lost 10 bases, with 18 bases spanning the gap. The CDR3: CASSPDGQGRSPLHF. CDR3 in DNA: TGTGCCAGCAGCCCCGACGGGCAGGGCCGATCACCCCTCCACTTT.

V is TRBV19 and J is TRBJ1-6; TRBD1 matches 8 bases. CDR1 is LNHDA and CDR2 is SQIVND in the germline V gene (reference sequence). The J segment lost 10 bases and the V segment lost 4 bases, leaving 6 bases of the junction unmatched. CDR3 length equals 14 residues. In nucleotides, the CDR3 is TGTGCCAGTAGTAGACAGGGGACCGGGTCACCCCTCCACTTT. Translation: CASSRQGTGSPLHF.

CDR3 in DNA: TGTGCCAGCACTAAGCCAGGGGGTCTGTACGAGCAGTACTTC. It translates to CASTKPGGLYEQYF. The genes are TRBV6-5 and TRBJ2-7; 7 positions agree with TRBD1. Germline CDR1 reads MNHEY; CDR2 reads SVGAGI. The CDR3 is 14 amino acids. V gave up 7 bases and J gave up 4 bases; unmatched junction bases: 10.

The chain has TRBV11-2 and TRBJ2-3, with 9 bases that match TRBD2. The trim removed 5 bases at V and 5 bases at J, leaving 14 bases unmatched. Germline V CDR1 and CDR2: SGHAT, FQNNGV. The CDR3 contains 17 residues. CDR3 bases: TGTGCCAGCAGCCCCCTGGGGAGCGGGGGGCCAGGAGATACGCAGTATTTT. Translation: CASSPLGSGGPGDTQYF.

The chain employs TRBV12-5 and TRBJ2-1, with TRBD1 as a possible D gene (5 bases). The CDR3 totals 14 residues. Germline V gene data show CDR1 as LGHNT and CDR2 as FRNRAP. Trimming removed 2 bases at V and 8 bases at J, with 13 bases between. CDR3 DNA: TGTGCTAGTGGTTTGAGCAGGGCTCGCGATGAGCAGTTCTTC. Protein: CASGLSRARDEQFF.

The chain carries TRBV6-6 and TRBJ1-1, with D unclear. CDR3 length: 13 amino acids. The germline V gene encodes CDR1 MNHNY and CDR2 SVGAGI (reference sequence). Trimming removed 6 bases from V and 5 bases from J, with 13 bases in between. CDR3: CASRPRTGTEAFF. DNA of the CDR3: TGTGCCAGCAGACCCAGAACGGGGACTGAAGCTTTCTTT.

The rearrangement links TRBV5-6 to TRBJ2-5; D is perhaps TRBD1 (6 bases). V lost 2 bases and J 4 bases, leaving 9 bases between the germline ends. The germline gives CDR1 SGHDT, CDR2 YYEEEE. The CDR3 is 13 amino acids. The CDR3 loop reads CASSFRGGETQYF. The CDR3 DNA sequence: TGTGCCAGCAGCTTCAGGGGCGGAGAGACCCAGTACTTC.